These T cell receptor beta chains were read from a single sample in a study of shared clonotypes between healthy human individuals. TCRdb keeps only in-frame clones here, not all; method: immunoSEQ multiplex PCR. The sample gives roughly 1 million clones, around 78% of which show up once; under 0.6% is in the top ten. The source material was memory CD4+ T cells from PBMCs. The receptors come from a man aged 18 to 29 in good health. Some clones in this sample may be carry-over from other donors' samples. The CDR3 runs from the conserved cysteine through the conserved F or W. D genes are given only for firm matches. A row's size may be missing; if present it is once, few, many or a size class.

>.|TRBV27|TRBD1|TRBJ1-1
CASSPQGAENTEAFF
TGTGCCAGCAGTCCCCAGGGGGCCGAGAACACTGAAGCTTTCTTT
>.|TRBV23-1|.|TRBJ1-1
CASSQWWTDEAFF
TGCGCCAGCAGTCAATGGTGGACCGATGAAGCTTTCTTT
>.|TRBV7-9|TRBD1|TRBJ1-2
CASSPGQVGYTF
TGTGCCAGCAGCCCCGGACAGGTCGGCTACACCTTC
>.|TRBV27|.|TRBJ2-3
CASSFRDTQYF
TGTGCCAGCAGTTTTAGGGATACGCAGTATTTT
>.|TRBV2|.|TRBJ1-5
CASSEGTVSNQPQHF
TGTGCCAGCAGTGAGGGGACGGTTAGCAATCAGCCCCAGCATTTT
>.|TRBV7-3|TRBD2|TRBJ2-5
CASSLAGANGETQYF
TGTGCCAGCAGCTTAGCGGGAGCCAATGGAGAGACCCAGTACTTC
>.|TRBV6-5|.|TRBJ2-2
CASSQGPGEPFF
TGTGCCAGCAGTCAGGGGCCCGGGGAGCCGTTTTTT
>.|TRBV5-1|TRBD1|TRBJ2-3
CASSRTGQGTDTQYF
TGCGCCAGCAGCCGGACGGGACAGGGTACAGATACGCAGTATTTT
>.|TRBV2|.|TRBJ1-2
CASSVGSGGIYGYTF
TGTGCCAGCAGTGTGGGCTCGGGGGGAATCTATGGCTACACCTTC
>.|TRBV7-9|TRBD1|TRBJ1-2
CASSLPPGQGTNYGYTF
TGTGCCAGCAGCTTACCCCCGGGACAGGGAACTAACTATGGCTACACCTTC
>.|TRBV5-1|TRBD1|TRBJ2-2
CASSSSTGPEDGELFF
TGCGCCAGCAGCTCTTCGACAGGGCCGGAGGACGGGGAGCTGTTTTTT
>.|TRBV5-3|TRBD1|TRBJ1-5
CARSLRLGEKDRADRDLDQPQHF
TGTGCCAGAAGCTTACGGTTAGGAGAAAAGGACAGGGCTGATCGGGACCTTGATCAGCCCCAGCATTTT
>.|TRBV6-6|.|TRBJ1-1
CASSYGLMQDGEAFF
TGTGCCAGCAGTTACGGGTTAATGCAGGACGGTGAAGCTTTCTTT
>.|TRBV11-3|.|TRBJ2-1
CASSLGQSHNGEQFF
TGTGCCAGCAGCCTCGGACAGTCGCATAACGGTGAGCAGTTCTTC
>.|TRBV19|.|TRBJ2-2
CASSIEEFTGELFF
TGTGCCAGTAGTATAGAGGAGTTCACCGGGGAGCTGTTTTTT
>.|TRBV20-1|.|TRBJ1-1
CSALGRTEAFF
TGCAGTGCTCTTGGACGCACTGAAGCTTTCTTT
>.|TRBV4-1|.|TRBJ2-6
CASTNPVGLGANVLTF
TGCGCCAGCACCAACCCGGTAGGCCTTGGGGCCAACGTCCTGACTTTC
>.|TRBV6-6|.|TRBJ1-3
CASSYGTRSGNTIYF
TGTGCCAGCAGTTACGGGACGCGCTCTGGAAACACCATATATTTT
>.|TRBV4-1|TRBD2|TRBJ2-1
CASSQEGSGRVDEQFF
TGCGCCAGCAGCCAAGAAGGTAGCGGGAGGGTGGATGAGCAGTTCTTC
>.|TRBV5-6|TRBD1|TRBJ1-6
CASSTYRGYSPLHF
TGTGCCAGCAGCACGTACAGGGGCTATTCACCCCTCCACTTT
>few|TRBV29-1|.|TRBJ1-1
CSVTGAGNTEAFF
TGCAGCGTTACGGGGGCAGGGAACACTGAAGCTTTCTTT
>.|TRBV5-1|.|TRBJ2-2
CASIPSPNTGELFF
TGCGCCAGCATCCCTAGCCCGAACACCGGGGAGCTGTTTTTT
>many|TRBV18|.|TRBJ1-1
CASSPLPTEAFF
TGTGCCAGCTCACCCCTCCCAACTGAAGCTTTCTTT
>.|TRBV5-1|TRBD2|TRBJ2-2
CASSSTSGSLTNTGELFF
TGCGCCAGCAGTTCGACTAGCGGGAGTTTAACGAACACCGGGGAGCTGTTTTTT
>once|TRBV7-3|TRBD2|TRBJ2-1
CASSIAGAGYNEQFF
TGTGCCAGCAGCATAGCGGGAGCTGGGTACAATGAGCAGTTCTTC
>.|TRBV28|.|TRBJ2-7
CASTNPSYEQYF
TGTGCCAGCACCAATCCTTCCTACGAGCAGTACTTC
>.|TRBV5-6|TRBD1|TRBJ1-1
CASSSQDREAFF
TGTGCCAGCAGCTCCCAGGACAGGGAAGCTTTCTTT
>.|TRBV28|.|TRBJ1-3
CASSFVSGNTIYF
TGTGCCAGCAGTTTTGTGTCTGGAAACACCATATATTTT
>few|TRBV28|.|TRBJ2-1
CASNPWASRDEQFF
TGTGCCAGCAACCCCTGGGCTAGTAGAGATGAGCAGTTCTTC
>.|TRBV28|TRBD2|TRBJ2-1
CASSLGLAGDLSEQFF
TGTGCCAGCAGTCTCGGACTAGCGGGAGATTTGAGTGAGCAGTTCTTC
>.|TRBV28|TRBD1|TRBJ1-1
CASSHIQGRAEAFF
TGTGCCAGCAGTCATATACAGGGGAGGGCTGAAGCTTTCTTT
>.|TRBV4-2|.|TRBJ2-7
CASSQERGPYEQYF
TGTGCCAGCAGCCAAGAGCGGGGACCCTACGAGCAGTACTTC
>.|TRBV28|TRBD2|TRBJ2-5
CASSAGTSGLRETQYF
TGTGCCAGCAGCGCCGGGACTAGCGGCCTTCGGGAGACCCAGTACTTC
>.|TRBV6-5|.|TRBJ2-5
CASSYRVQETQYF
TGTGCCAGCAGTTACAGGGTCCAAGAGACCCAGTACTTC
>.|TRBV28|.|TRBJ2-7
CASSLLPGLSYEQYF
TGTGCCAGCAGTTTACTTCCGGGTTTGTCCTACGAGCAGTACTTC
>once|TRBV4-1|TRBD1|TRBJ2-5
CASSLLTGGEMTQYF
TGCGCCAGCAGCCTTCTGACAGGGGGCGAGATGACCCAGTACTTC
>.|TRBV15|.|TRBJ2-6
CATSRDRGTSYAGANVLTF
TGTGCCACCAGCAGAGACAGGGGTACCAGTTATGCTGGGGCCAACGTCCTGACTTTC
>.|TRBV5-1|.|TRBJ2-5
CASSAPQEAQYF
TGCGCCAGCAGCGCCCCCCAAGAGGCCCAGTACTTC
>.|TRBV11-2|TRBD2|TRBJ2-1
CASSFQLASGDNEQFF
TGTGCCAGCAGCTTTCAGCTTGCTAGCGGGGACAATGAGCAGTTCTTC
>once|TRBV19|.|TRBJ2-2
CASGSGGSNTGELFF
TGTGCCAGTGGTTCGGGGGGCTCGAACACCGGGGAGCTGTTTTTT
>once|TRBV28|.|TRBJ1-1
CASIVWAANTEAFF
TGTGCCAGCATTGTATGGGCAGCGAACACTGAAGCTTTCTTT
>.|TRBV5-1|.|TRBJ2-5
CASSLALQVGTQYF
TGCGCCAGCAGCTTGGCTCTCCAGGTTGGGACCCAGTACTTC
>.|TRBV11-3|TRBD1|TRBJ2-7
CASSQGTGGGEQYF
TGTGCCAGCAGCCAAGGGACAGGCGGCGGGGAGCAGTACTTC
>.|TRBV6-5|TRBD1|TRBJ1-4
CASSWGGQRSNEKLFF
TGTGCCAGCAGTTGGGGGGGACAGCGAAGTAATGAAAAACTGTTTTTT
>.|TRBV5-8|TRBD2|TRBJ2-5
CASSRGVPETQYF
TGTGCCAGCAGCCGGGGGGTCCCAGAGACCCAGTACTTC
>.|TRBV21-1|.|TRBJ2-4
CASSNDGGFGFPKNIQYF
TGTGCCAGCAGCAATGACGGAGGTTTCGGGTTTCCCAAAAACATTCAGTACTTC